Reported below is one T cell receptor beta chain. Its antigen is undetermined. The sample comes from a study of T cell responses to AZD1222 COVID-19 vaccine. Notes on the study in general: Among spike-specific TCRs, nearly half reportedly target unmutated variant regions. The study identified only a handful of AZD1222 recipients as seropositive at baseline.

This CDR3 spans 14 amino acids. Trimming took 3 bases from V and 10 from J; bases not matched to a gene: 9. The germline CDR1 and CDR2 sequences are ENHRY and SYGVKD. The protocol was immunoSEQ multiplex PCR, while the TCRdb copy is restricted to in-frame clones and leaves out a portion. This table holds some 150,000 clones, just over 85% found once. Combined were second doses at about 4 or about 12 weeks. This material consisted of peripheral blood, taken 28 days after the second AZD1222 dose. J is TRBJ2-7 and V is TRBV10-3; 10 bases align to TRBD2. The source of this sequence is an adult who received the AZD1222 COVID-19 vaccine. For the CDR3, the DNA is TGTGCCATCAGTGATGAGCGGGAGGGCCTGAAACAGTACTTC. This codes for CAISDEREGLKQYF.